The T cell receptor (beta chain) under discussion was sequenced for a study of identical twins. Study conclusions and caveats: Whereas memory repertoires showed no such difference, abundant cord blood beta clonotypes carried fewer insertions. Out-of-frame beta sequences exhibited a weaker degree of excess twin sharing.

Per germline, CDR1 SGHTA and CDR2 FQGNSA. The junction had 13 bases not matched to a gene; V was cut back by 8 bases and J by 2 bases. This CDR3 contains 16 residues. TCRdb re-called the 5' RACE reads with MiXCR, one entry per CDR3 protein. Here the sample spans 400,000 to 550,000 distinct CDR3 sequences, approximately 24% being singletons. This clonotype has more than one count but fewer than ten. Its antigen is undetermined. These data were also filed under a second study, of T cells expressing NK-cell markers. This second study notes: Beta-chain profiling covered CD3+CD56+NKG2C+, CD3+CD56+NKG2C- and CD3+CD56-NKG2C+ sorted subsets. Alpha-beta TCR T cells were the sole sorting target in several experiments, owing to an anti-gamma-delta TCR antibody.

This receptor was identified in a young woman in good health. The chain links TRBV7-2 to TRBJ2-3; 7 bases map to TRBD2. Sample: CD4+ T cells sorted from blood. This CDR3 reads CASLNNLADFTDTQYF. The CDR3 DNA reads TGTGCCAGCCTTAATAATCTAGCGGACTTCACAGATACGCAGTATTTT. The variable domain in full, completed from reference TRBV7-2 and TRBJ2-3, reads GAGVSQSPSNKVTEKGKDVELRCDPISGHTALYWYRQSLGQGLEFLIYFQGNSAPDKSGLPSDRFSAERTGGSVSTLTIQRTQQEDSAVYLCASLNNLADFTDTQYFGPGTRLTVL.